Listed here is a single T cell receptor beta chain. The data stem from a study of blood T cell repertoires in COVID-19. Produced via immunoSEQ multiplex PCR; TCRdb's table is partial and in-frame only. The data hold some 180,000 clones, with around 86% observed a single time. This CDR3 region has 15 residues. Trimming cost V 0 bases and J 0 bases; bases outside gene matches: 2. CDR1 SGHNT and CDR2 YYREEE come from the germline V gene (reference sequence). The origin of this receptor is a woman at least 80 years old with COVID-19, enrolled during active disease. J is TRBJ1-1 and V is TRBV5-4, with 7 nucleotides matching TRBD1. Source material: peripheral blood. Here the CDR3 DNA reads TGTGCCAGCAGCTTGGGGGGACAGTTGAACACTGAAGCTTTCTTT. Residues: CASSLGGQLNTEAFF.